Following are 25 T cell receptor beta chains from one sample sequenced in a study of CD8+ T cells in alopecia areata. Extraction of RNA preceded its reverse transcription into cDNA, which served as the sequencing template. The repertoire was sequenced with immunoSEQ multiplex PCR; TCRdb's copy has only in-frame clones and lacks some. The sample presents some 110,000 clones, none singletons. The sample consisted of lesional skin. Receptors originate from a C3H/HeJ mouse with alopecia areata. As its MHC haplotype, the strain has H2-k.

There are a few counts of this clone. Gene names are the mouse ones. The read terminates 4 residues ahead of where the CDR3 ends, so the germline J gene completes it. V is TRBV13-1 and J is TRBJ2-1, with a weak D call TRBD1 (6 bases). Germline V gives CDR1 NSHNY, CDR2 SYGAGN. CDR3 length: 13 amino acids. V shed 6 bases and J shed 3 bases, with 10 bases lying between them. CDR3 bases read: TGTGCCAGCACGGGACAAATCTATGCT. Translating gives CASTGQIYA. Given in full, the CDR3 is CASTGQIYAEQFF.

Worth noting for this clone: Gene names are the mouse ones. Read data end 4 residues before the CDR3 end; the end is taken from the germline J gene. V gene TRBV13-3 combines with J gene TRBJ2-7, with TRBD1 as a possible D gene (7 bases). This CDR3 comprises 14 residues. The V end was cut by 6 bases, the J end by 0 bases, with 13 bases between. Germline values: CDR1 NNHDY, CDR2 SYVADS. CDR3 sequence: CASKLGQSSYEQYF. CDR3 DNA, as far as it was read: TGTGCCAGCAAACTGGGACAGAGCTCCTAT.

In this sample, this clone turned up a few times. The gene names given are mouse names. The read stops 4 residues short of the end of the CDR3; the missing end is completed from the germline J gene. Distinct nucleotide sequences in the sample also encode this CDR3. This rearrangement joins TRBV17 to TRBJ2-7; 11 nucleotides agree with TRBD2. Germline CDR1 MNHDT, CDR2 YYDKIL. CDR3 length: 15 amino acids. CDR3 sequence: CASSRDGLGGYEQYF. CDR3 DNA, as far as it was read: TGTGCTAGCAGTAGAGATGGACTGGGGGGTTAT.

This clone has more than one count but fewer than ten. Genes and germline are mouse. The CDR3 extends 4 residues past the end of the read, so its final part is completed from the germline J gene. This sequence joins TRBV19 and TRBJ2-3, with D tentatively TRBD1 (6 bases). Trimming removed 4 bases at V and 2 bases at J, with 11 bases between. This CDR3 has 14 amino acids. Germline V gene sequence: CDR1 FNHDT, CDR2 SITEND (reference sequence). CDR3 bases read: TGTGCCAGCAGTTCCCGGGACAATGCAGAA. This encodes CASSSRDNAE. The entire CDR3 is CASSSRDNAETLYF. The full variable domain, its missing parts supplied by reference TRBV19 and TRBJ2-3, is GGIITQTPKFLIGQEGQKLTLKCQQNFNHDTMYWYRQDSGKGLRLIYYSITENDLQKGDLSEGYDASREKKSSFSLTVTSAQKNEMAVFLCASSSRDNAETLYFGSGTRLTVL.

About this clone itself: Genes here carry mouse names. The CDR3 end is not reached by the read, which stops 4 residues before it; the germline J gene fills it in. The chain employs TRBV17 and TRBJ1-1; a possible D gene is TRBD1 (5 bases). The germline V gene has CDR1 MNHDT and CDR2 YYDKIL. The CDR3 has 13 residues. Incomplete CDR3 DNA: TGTGCTAGCAGTAGACATCAGGGAGCA. It yields the protein CASSRHQGA. The CDR3 in full is CASSRHQGAEVFF.

Many counts were recorded for this clone. Gene names are mouse gene names. Read data end 4 residues before the CDR3 end; the end is taken from the germline J gene. The chain couples TRBV13-3 to TRBJ2-1; possible D gene TRBD1, 6 bases. The CDR3 length is 12 residues. Germline loops: CDR1 NNHDY, CDR2 SYVADS. The CDR3 protein is CAISPGEAEQFF. CDR3 DNA, as far as it was read: TGTGCCATCTCTCCAGGGGAGGCT.

This clone came up many times. Gene labels here are mouse ones. Read coverage stops 4 residues before the CDR3 terminus; the germline J gene supplies the remainder. The V and J genes are TRBV13-3 and TRBJ2-3; TRBD2 matches at 13 bases. CDR3 length equals 16 residues. The germline gives CDR1 NNHDY, CDR2 SYVADS. Trimming at V came to 3 bases and at J to 0 bases, leaving 1 base not matched to a gene. The sequenced part of the CDR3 DNA is TGTGCCAGCAGTGGGGACTGGGGGGGAAGTGCAGAA. Protein: CASSGDWGGSAE. The complete CDR3 protein is CASSGDWGGSAETLYF.

In regard to this clone: Mouse gene names and germline throughout. The read finishes 4 residues shy of the CDR3 end, and the germline J gene is used to complete it. The chain joins TRBV13-1 to TRBJ2-1, with D perhaps TRBD2 (6 bases). V lost 0 bases to trimming and J lost 2 bases, with 9 bases between them. The CDR3 has 15 residues. Germline V CDR1 and CDR2: NSHNY, SYGAGN. The CDR3 DNA, read in part, is TGTGCCAGCAGTGATGATCTGGGGCACTATGCT. Translating it yields CASSDDLGHYA. The CDR3 in full is CASSDDLGHYAEQFF.

This clone was observed a few times. Germline and genes: mouse. The read ends 4 residues shy of where the CDR3 ends; the end is completed using the germline J gene. V and J are TRBV1 and TRBJ1-1, with TRBD1 matching over 10 bases. There are 16 residues in the CDR3. CDR1 and CDR2 from the germline V gene are NSQYPW and LRSPGD (reference sequence). The DNA read from the CDR3 is TGCACCTGCAGTGCGCCCCCCGGGACAGGGGACCCA. The encoded protein is CTCSAPPGTGDP. The full CDR3 protein reads CTCSAPPGTGDPEVFF.

Regarding this clone: Genes and germline are mouse. The part of the CDR3 DNA that was read is TGTGCCAGCAGTATTTTGGGGGGGGTTGCT. Residues: CASSILGGVA. The full CDR3 reads CASSILGGVAEQFF. The chain has TRBV19 and TRBJ2-1; TRBD2 aligns across 8 bases. Read data end 4 residues before the CDR3 end; the end is taken from the germline J gene. V lost 2 bases to trimming and J lost 6 bases; unmatched junction nucleotides: 4. This CDR3 region has 14 residues. The V gene's germline CDR1 is FNHDT and CDR2 SITEND (reference sequence).

Notes on this clone: Gene names are the mouse ones. The read falls 4 residues short of the CDR3 end, and the missing part is taken from the germline J gene. The V gene is TRBV13-3, the J gene TRBJ2-7, with 9 bases identical to TRBD2. This CDR3 spans 14 amino acids. V shed 6 bases and J 1 base; nucleotides not matched to a gene: 5. CDR1 is NNHDY, CDR2 SYVADS, per germline. CDR3 amino acids: CASTPDWGSYEQYF. The CDR3 DNA, read in part, is TGTGCCAGCACCCCCGACTGGGGGTCCTAT.

Notes on this clone: Mouse germline and gene names are used. The read terminates 4 residues before the CDR3 end, so the remaining end is supplied by the germline J gene. The chain uses TRBV12-1 and TRBJ2-3; 8 bases line up with TRBD2. Germline lookup yields CDR1 SGHSN and CDR2 HYEKVE. The length of the CDR3 is 16 residues. V dropped 4 bases and J dropped 0; count of bases not matched to a gene: 8. The CDR3: CASSLIPGGSAETLYF. Partial CDR3 DNA: TGTGCCAGCTCCCTGATTCCTGGGGGGAGTGCAGAA.

This clone was observed at least ten times. Mouse names are used for the genes. The read is 4 residues too short to cover the CDR3 end, so that end is filled in from the germline J gene. V and J are TRBV13-3 and TRBJ1-4; D gene unclear. CDR1 is NNHDY and CDR2 is SYVADS in the germline V gene. This CDR3 spans 14 amino acids. Trimming removed 6 bases from V and 0 bases from J, with 9 bases in between. The CDR3 sequence is CASKLGISNERLFF. Incomplete CDR3 DNA: TGTGCCAGCAAGCTGGGGATTTCCAACGAA.

On this clone itself: Genes and germline are mouse. The CDR3 goes on 4 residues after the read ends, and that part is filled in from the germline J gene. The chain couples TRBV1 to TRBJ2-7, with D maybe TRBD1 (6 bases). The germline gives CDR1 NSQYPW, CDR2 LRSPGD (reference sequence). This CDR3 has 13 residues. The DNA read from the CDR3 is TGCACCTGCAGTGCGGGCAGGGGTTAT. Its protein is CTCSAGRGY. The whole CDR3 sequence reads CTCSAGRGYEQYF.

Concerning this clone itself: The genes and germline here are from mouse. The observed sequence ends 4 residues before the CDR3 terminus, with the missing tail filled in from the germline J gene. The chain combines TRBV13-3 with TRBJ2-5; 11 bases line up with TRBD1. The V segment lost 1 base and the J segment 2 bases; nucleotides outside the gene matches: 3. CDR1 and CDR2 from the germline V gene are NNHDY and SYVADS. The CDR3 covers 16 residues. The CDR3 region is CASSDLGTGGQDTQYF. The DNA read from the CDR3 is TGTGCCAGCAGTGATCTAGGGACAGGGGGCCAAGAC. The entire variable domain, with the rest obtained from reference TRBV13-3 and TRBJ2-5, is as follows: EAAVTQSPRSKVAVTGGKVTLSCHQTNNHDYMYWYRQDTGHGLRLIHYSYVADSTEKGDIPDGYKASRPSQENFSLILELASLSQTAVYFCASSDLGTGGQDTQYFGPGTRLLVL.

As regards this clone: Any gene name here is a mouse gene name. Read data end 4 residues before the CDR3 end; the end is taken from the germline J gene. V and J are TRBV16 and TRBJ2-1; the D is unclear. The V end was cut by 2 bases, the J end by 4 bases, with 6 bases between. CDR3 length: 13 amino acids. Germline CDR1 SGHSA, CDR2 FRNQAP. This CDR3 is CASSLNRYAEQFF. The covered CDR3 bases are TGTGCAAGCAGCTTAAACAGATATGCT.

For this clone: The genes and germline here are from mouse. The read ends 4 residues shy of where the CDR3 ends; the end is completed using the germline J gene. This rearrangement joins TRBV17 to TRBJ2-4, with TRBD2 identical over 7 bases. Germline lookup yields CDR1 MNHDT and CDR2 YYDKIL. The CDR3 loop spans 14 amino acids. The chain's CDR3 is CASSPPGGENTLYF. Partial CDR3 DNA: TGTGCTAGCAGTCCCCCTGGGGGAGAAAAC.

On this clone: Gene names denote mouse genes. The missing CDR3 end, 4 residues past where the read stops, is filled in from the germline J gene. The V call is TRBV13-2, the J call TRBJ1-4; the D is unclear. The CDR3 runs 15 residues. V lost 2 bases to trimming and J lost 0 bases, with 8 bases between them. Looked up from germline, CDR1 is NNHNN and CDR2 is SYGAGS (reference sequence). This chain's CDR3 is CASGEPTVSNERLFF. The sequenced part of the CDR3 DNA is TGTGCCAGCGGTGAGCCGACTGTTTCCAACGAA.

This clone was found many times. Germline and genes here are mouse. The read ends 4 residues early relative to the CDR3; the germline J gene fills the gap. V and J are TRBV1 and TRBJ1-4, with 10 bases lining up with TRBD1. This CDR3 has 16 amino acids. J lost 4 bases, V lost 0 bases, and 2 bases had no gene match. Looked up from germline, CDR1 is NSQYPW and CDR2 is LRSPGD (reference sequence). The sequenced part of the CDR3 DNA is TGCACCTGCAGTGCAGATGGGACAGGGGACAACGAA. This sequence encodes CTCSADGTGDNE. The CDR3, in full, reads CTCSADGTGDNERLFF.

This clone has a count of ten or more. Gene names follow the mouse nomenclature. The CDR3 extends 4 residues past the end of the read, so its final part is completed from the germline J gene. The chain uses TRBV13-3 and TRBJ2-5; weak D call: TRBD1 (6 bases). V dropped 3 bases and J dropped 3 bases, with 11 bases sitting between them. This CDR3 region has 14 residues. Germline V CDR1 and CDR2: NNHDY, SYVADS. The covered CDR3 bases are TGTGCCAGCAGTGTTCCGGGACATCAAGAC. This codes for CASSVPGHQD. The whole CDR3 sequence reads CASSVPGHQDTQYF.

Comments on this clone: The gene names here belong to mouse. The CDR3 end lies 4 residues beyond the end of the read and is filled in from the germline J gene. The gene calls are TRBV1 and TRBJ2-7, with 8 bases fitting TRBD2. The germline CDR1 and CDR2 sequences are NSQYPW and LRSPGD (reference sequence). This CDR3 is 13 amino acids long. V trimming: 5 bases; J trimming: 0 bases; junction bases outside the gene matches: 0. Partial CDR3 DNA: TGCACCTGCAGTCTGGGGGGCTCCTAT. The encoded protein is CTCSLGGSY. The CDR3 in its entirety is CTCSLGGSYEQYF. Full variable domain (outside the CDR3, taken from reference TRBV1 and TRBJ2-7): VTLLEQNPRWRLVPRGQAVNLRCILKNSQYPWMSWYQQDLQKQLQWLFTLRSPGDKEVKSLPGADYLATRVTDTELRLQVANMSQGRTLYCTCSLGGSYEQYFGPGTRLTVL.

Remarks on this clone: Mouse gene names apply. Read coverage stops 4 residues before the CDR3 terminus; the germline J gene supplies the remainder. The gene calls are TRBV13-3 and TRBJ2-1, with 11 bases identical to TRBD1. The germline V gene has CDR1 NNHDY and CDR2 SYVADS. The CDR3 consists of 16 residues. The chain's CDR3 is CASSDTRDRGGAEQFF. Partial CDR3 DNA: TGTGCCAGCAGTGATACTCGGGACAGGGGGGGAGCT.

This clone has more than one count but fewer than ten. Any gene name here is a mouse gene name. The sequence runs out 4 residues before the end of the CDR3; the remainder is reconstructed from the germline J gene. The chain carries TRBV19 and TRBJ2-2, with 10 bases that match TRBD1. Germline-derived CDR1 and CDR2 are FNHDT and SITEND (reference sequence). Trimming at V came to 4 bases and at J to 5 bases, leaving 2 bases not matched to a gene. The CDR3 spans 14 residues. The DNA read from the CDR3 is TGTGCCAGCAGTTGGGACAGGGGTACCGGG. Its protein product is CASSWDRGTG. The whole CDR3 region reads CASSWDRGTGQLYF.

About this clone: The genes are named according to mouse. The read stops 4 residues short of the end of the CDR3; the missing end is completed from the germline J gene. The gene calls are TRBV13-3 and TRBJ1-1, with D possibly TRBD1 on 6 matching bases. Germline CDR1 reads NNHDY; CDR2 reads SYVADS. There are 14 residues in the CDR3. CDR3 sequence: CASSDRGGAREVFF. Incomplete CDR3 DNA: TGTGCCAGCAGTGATAGGGGGGGGGCGCGA.

Worth noting for this clone: Gene labels here are mouse ones. The read stops 4 residues short of the end of the CDR3; the missing end is completed from the germline J gene. J is TRBJ1-1 and V is TRBV1, with unresolved D. The CDR3 has 13 amino acids. V dropped 2 bases and J dropped 3 bases, with 7 bases sitting between them. Per germline, CDR1 NSQYPW and CDR2 LRSPGD (reference sequence). The sequenced part of the CDR3 DNA is TGCACCTGCAGTGCAAATCAAGACACA. This gives the protein CTCSANQDT. The CDR3 in full is CTCSANQDTEVFF.